The subject of this entry is one T cell receptor beta chain. Its specificity is not known. The record originates from a study of OX40 agonist ivuxolimab in advanced cancers. Findings and limits, study-wide: Expansion of clones was among the lowest in partial responders at 0.1-3.0 mg/kg. In CD8+ T cells, expanded clones were on average more numerous than in CD4+.

Autoimmune disease history or systemic immunosuppression barred patients. Germline CDR1 SEHNR, CDR2 FQNEAQ (reference sequence). V was trimmed by 1 base and J by 5 bases, leaving 12 bases between them. The CDR3 length is 14 residues. TCRdb keeps only in-frame clones here, not all; method: immunoSEQ multiplex PCR. The sample records over 70,000 clones, approximately 94% being singletons. This receptor was taken from an adult with an advanced solid tumor such as melanoma, head and neck, liver or kidney cancer. The chain employs TRBV7-9 and TRBJ2-7, with TRBD2 as a possible D gene (6 bases). The sample here was CD4+ or CD8+ T cells sorted from blood, taken in a trial of the OX40 agonist ivuxolimab. The CDR3 DNA reads as TGTGCCAGCAGCTTAGGAGGAGGGTTCCACGAGCAGTACTTC. Protein sequence: CASSLGGGFHEQYF.